This T cell receptor (beta chain) derives from a study of radiation and T cells in renal cell carcinoma. The junction had 1 base not matched to a gene; V was cut back by 3 bases and J by 1 base. CDR3 length: 14 amino acids. Germline assignment: CDR1 LGHNA and CDR2 YSLEER. Sequencing used immunoSEQ multiplex PCR; TCRdb keeps in-frame clones, though not all of them. This sample has about 20,000 clones, with just over 60% found just once. Treatment described: 15 Gy SBRT to primary tumor, nephrectomy 4 weeks later. The rearrangement uses TRBV4-3 and TRBJ1-1; 8 bases line up with TRBD1. This TCR was sampled from a woman between 70 and 85 years old with renal cell carcinoma. Here the sequenced sample was tumor tissue, taken from a patient whose treatment included radiotherapy and nephrectomy. The CDR3 DNA reads as TGCGCCAGCAGCCAGGGACAGGAGAACACTGAAGCTTTCTTT. Translation: CASSQGQENTEAFF.